This T cell receptor (beta chain) is from a study of persistence of HIV-infected CD4 T cells. Overall study: Blood samples, up to roughly 200 mL, came from multiple time points, except a couple of leukapheresis donors sampled once. Findings of the study overall: Degenerate expanded CDR3beta sequences were enriched among CMV- and Gag-responding cells. CMV- and Gag-responding cells had lower TCRbeta richness than CD3/CD28-responding cells.

The immunoSEQ assay was version 4, run in survey mode. The method was immunoSEQ multiplex PCR; TCRdb's version includes in-frame clones alone and lacks a portion of them. Among some 23,000 clones listed, 74% were seen once. Overlapping HIV-1 Gag 15-mer peptides at about 1 ug per peptide per mL were used. Responding CD4+ T cells were sorted by upregulation of both CD40 ligand and CD69. CD4+ T cell counts exceeded 400 cells/uL; CMV serology was positive. The germline gives CDR1 SNHLY, CDR2 FYNNEI. Trimming at V came to 7 bases and at J to 2 bases, leaving 5 bases not matched to a gene. The CDR3 has 14 residues. With respect to this clone: Its target is not known.

The clonotype was recovered from an adult man with HIV who was CMV-seropositive. The material sequenced was CD4+ T cells sorted from PBMCs after approximately 19-hour stimulation, taken from a patient who received antiretroviral therapy. The V and J genes are TRBV2 and TRBJ2-4; TRBD1 aligns across 7 bases. CDR3 protein: CASTYRGTKNIQYF. CDR3 nucleotide sequence: TGTGCCAGCACCTACAGGGGAACCAAAAACATTCAGTACTTC. Filled out from reference TRBV2 and TRBJ2-4, the complete variable domain reads EPEVTQTPSHQVTQMGQEVILRCVPISNHLYFYWYRQILGQKVEFLVSFYNNEISEKSEIFDDQFSVERPDGSNFTLKIRSTKLEDSAMYFCASTYRGTKNIQYFGAGTRLSVL.